This TCR beta chain was obtained from a study of blood T cell repertoires in COVID-19. In the study overall: Sample material is recorded as cDNA or gDNA derived from T cells, B-cell-depleted T cells, or PBMCs.

Within the 2 weeks before study entry, each person in the exposed group met a COVID-19 case. In the original processing: Reference gene primer amplification gave nucleated cell count estimates. Assay: immunoSEQ multiplex PCR; the TCRdb copy retains only in-frame clones and omits some. The V and J calls and clone size come from that table; D and trimming were worked out from the DNA. The data contain fewer than 300,000 clones, around 84% of them singletons. This CDR3 has 14 amino acids. Trimming pared 3 bases from V and 10 bases from J, leaving 16 bases between. Germline V CDR1 and CDR2: LGHDT, YNNKEL (reference sequence).

The genes are TRBV3-1 (or the pseudogene TRBV3-2) and TRBJ2-1, with unresolved D. The sample was PBMCs or T cells enriched from blood (not recorded which). The clonotype originates from a man aged 40-49 years who had been exposed to COVID-19. The chain's CDR3 is CASSQASISIEQFF. DNA for the CDR3: TGTGCCAGCAGCCAGGCTAGTATCTCGATCGAGCAGTTCTTC.